This TCR beta chain was sequenced for a study of human T cells and chemical hapten exposure. Study in general: Patients, predominantly female, presented with alopecia areata, totalis or universalis.

The V segment lost 7 bases and the J segment 4 bases; nucleotides outside the gene matches: 3. Germline-derived CDR1 and CDR2 are ENHRY and SYGVKD. The CDR3 is 14 residues long. This clonotype was detected only a few times. Antigen unknown. TCRdb independently ran MiXCR on the RACE reads; one entry per CDR3 protein. The table records around 330,000 distinct CDR3 sequences, about 5% of them present only once. Overall study results and limits: Donors were affected by alopecia, so their immune reaction might vary from that of healthy individuals. Versus controls, significantly more large CDR3 similarity clusters arose from expanded TCRs. There was no change with DPC sensitization in TCRs above 1 in 1000 frequency.

Noted time point: pre-sensitization, week 0. Noted treatment: therapeutic diphenylcyclopropenone sensitization with weekly scalp DPC. This chain joins TRBV10-3 and TRBJ2-3, with 12 bases fitting TRBD2. The receptor's source is a woman aged 18-35 years with alopecia areata. Some clones in this sample may be carry-over from other donors' samples. The sequencing here drew on whole blood, taken in connection with sensitization to the hapten diphenylcyclopropenone (DPC). The CDR3 sequence: CAITTSGGPDTQYF. The CDR3 coding sequence is TGTGCCATCACGACTAGCGGGGGACCAGATACGCAGTATTTT.